One and the same sample provided the 12 T cell receptor beta chains below, sequenced in a study of OX40 agonist ivuxolimab in advanced cancers. The data were produced by immunoSEQ multiplex PCR, yet TCRdb's version contains in-frame clones alone and is incomplete. This table has more than 75,000 clones, around 87% appearing once. The sequencing here drew on CD4+ or CD8+ T cells sorted from blood, taken in a trial of the OX40 agonist ivuxolimab. These receptors were taken from an adult with an advanced solid tumor such as melanoma, head and neck, liver or kidney cancer.

V is TRBV5-1 and J is TRBJ2-5; 8 bases line up with TRBD2. This CDR3 spans 15 amino acids. Germline trimming cut 0 bases from V and 4 bases from J; bases unmatched to any gene: 5. CDR1 SGHRS and CDR2 YFSETQ come from the germline V gene. The CDR3 region is CASSLEGTRGETQYF. The CDR3 DNA follows: TGCGCCAGCAGCTTGGAGGGGACTAGGGGAGAGACCCAGTACTTC.

The V gene is TRBV7-2, the J gene TRBJ2-3; D possibly corresponds to TRBD1 (6 bases). Trimming stripped 2 bases from V and 2 bases from J, with 11 bases between. The CDR3 has 15 amino acids. The germline CDR1 and CDR2 sequences are SGHTA and FQGNSA. The CDR3 sequence: CASSLNGQSTDTQYF. DNA of the CDR3: TGTGCCAGCAGCTTAAACGGACAGTCCACAGATACGCAGTATTTT.

V usage is TRBV28 and J usage is TRBJ1-1; D uncertain. This CDR3 region has 14 residues. Germline CDR1 and CDR2: MDHEN and SYDVKM. V lost 5 bases and J 4 bases, leaving 14 bases between the germline ends. The CDR3 DNA follows: TGTGCCAGCAGTACTATGCCCCGTAGCACTGAAGCTTTCTTT. Its translation is CASSTMPRSTEAFF.

In regard to this clone: This same CDR3 is encoded by further DNA sequences in the sample. V usage is TRBV20-1 and J usage is TRBJ2-5; D uncertain. The V gene lost 3 bases and the J gene lost 2 bases, with 4 bases spanning the gap. CDR3 length equals 11 residues. Germline CDR1 is DFQATT and CDR2 is SNEGSKA (reference sequence). The CDR3 loop is CSARTQETQYF. In nucleotides, the CDR3 is TGCAGTGCTAGGACACAAGAGACCCAGTACTTC.

This sequence joins TRBV28 and TRBJ2-3; D call uncertain. V was clipped by 7 bases and J by 6 bases, with 17 bases between them. Germline V lookup: CDR1 MDHEN, CDR2 SYDVKM. CDR3 length: 14 residues. The CDR3 DNA reads as TGTGCCAGCACTCACCCCTCATCTGCGGATACGCAGTATTTT. Residues: CASTHPSSADTQYF.

V and J are TRBV18 and TRBJ1-1; D not resolved. V was trimmed by 8 bases and J by 4 bases, leaving 11 bases between them. The CDR3 runs to 12 residues. The germline gives CDR1 KGHSH, CDR2 LQKENI. The CDR3 reads CASAIRTTEAFF. In nucleotides, the CDR3 is TGTGCCAGCGCTATAAGGACCACTGAAGCTTTCTTT.

This chain joins TRBV7-8 and TRBJ1-6; TRBD1 might be the D (5 bases). The CDR3 has 15 amino acids. Trimming pared 5 bases from V and 5 bases from J, leaving 13 bases between. Germline loops: CDR1 SGHVS, CDR2 FQNEAQ. The CDR3 sequence is CASSRTSSDNSPLHF. CDR3 coding DNA: TGTGCCAGCAGCAGGACAAGTTCCGATAATTCACCCCTCCACTTT.

This clone was detected only a few times. V and J are TRBV5-1 and TRBJ1-4, with D hard to call. CDR1 is SGHRS, CDR2 YFSETQ, per germline. CDR3 length equals 16 residues. V shed 0 bases and J shed 3 bases, with 12 bases lying between them. The CDR3 protein is CASSLGSSVSNEKLFF. CDR3 nucleotides: TGCGCCAGCAGCTTGGGCAGTTCTGTCTCTAATGAAAAACTGTTTTTT.

This clone was seen just once. The chain is built from TRBV5-1 and TRBJ2-2, with D perhaps matching TRBD2 (5 bases). CDR3 length: 16 amino acids. The germline V gene has CDR1 SGHRS and CDR2 YFSETQ. Trimming removed 1 base from V and 6 bases from J, with 16 bases in between. DNA of the CDR3: TGCGCCAGCAGCTTGTACCCAGGCCCGGAGGCCGGGGAGCTGTTTTTT. Encoded protein: CASSLYPGPEAGELFF.

This sequence joins TRBV9 and TRBJ1-2; D gene ambiguous. V lost 1 base and J lost 0, with 10 bases in between. The CDR3 consists of 15 residues. Germline V CDR1 and CDR2: SGDLS, YYNGEE. The CDR3 is CASSVKTSSNYGYTF. DNA of the CDR3: TGTGCCAGCAGCGTAAAAACATCCTCTAACTATGGCTACACCTTC. Based on the CDR3 plus reference TRBV9 and TRBJ1-2, the full variable domain is DSGVTQTPKHLITATGQRVTLRCSPRSGDLSVYWYQQSLDQGLQFLIQYYNGEERAKGNILERFSAQQFPDLHSELNLSSLELGDSALYFCASSVKTSSNYGYTFGSGTRLTVV.

CDR3 nucleotides: TGTGCCAGCAGAGGGGGCTTTTACAATGAGCAGTTCTTC. It codes for CASRGGFYNEQFF. The chain links TRBV28 to TRBJ2-1; 7 bases line up with TRBD1. Germline CDR1 and CDR2: MDHEN and SYDVKM. There are 13 residues in the CDR3. With V trimmed by 6 bases and J by 4 bases, 3 bases remained unmatched.

The V call is TRBV27, the J call TRBJ1-4; D uncertain. The CDR3 covers 16 residues. Germline V gene sequence: CDR1 MNHEY, CDR2 SMNVEV (reference sequence). V was shortened by 3 bases and J by 3 bases, with 14 bases between the two germline ends. The CDR3, as DNA: TGTGCCAGCAGTTTTACTCTGGGTCCGGCTAATGAAAAACTGTTTTTT. Translation: CASSFTLGPANEKLFF. Variable domain in full (rest from reference TRBV27 and TRBJ1-4): EAQVTQNPRYLITVTGKKLTVTCSQNMNHEYMSWYRQDPGLGLRQIYYSMNVEVTDKGDVPEGYKVSRKEKRNFPLILESPSPNQTSLYFCASSFTLGPANEKLFFGSGTQLSVL.